This T cell receptor (beta chain) was observed in a study of T cells in Graves' hyperthyroidism and ophthalmopathy. Study observations and caveats: Separation of ophthalmopathy from stable hyperthyroidism was achieved by a 13 V-J model. In validation, the model predicted ophthalmopathy. These predictions came a median roughly 6.5 months before onset.

Ten or more counts support this clonotype. Its antigen remains unidentified. Graves' hyperthyroidism was deemed stable absent ophthalmopathy progression within 18 months. Patients between 18 and 65 years old had hyperthyroidism, newly diagnosed and lasting under 2 months. The source material, RNA transcripts, was used to amplify TCR beta CDR3 regions. The TCR CDR3 was amplified in a first-round RT-PCR using the HTBI primer set. One entry per CDR3 protein, called by TCRdb with MiXCR from the multiplex PCR reads. The sample lists around 300,000 distinct CDR3 sequences; over 11% were seen once. Sample: blood. The receptor's source is a woman aged 25-40 years with Graves' hyperthyroidism.

As DNA, the CDR3 is TGTGCCAGCAGTCCAGGGGGGGAGACAGGTCAGCCCCAGCATTTT. Protein product: CASSPGGETGQPQHF. The chain recombines TRBV28 with TRBJ1-5; 7 nucleotides agree with TRBD1. The germline CDR1 and CDR2 sequences are MDHEN and SYDVKM. This CDR3 comprises 15 residues. J was trimmed by 6 bases and V by 5 bases; bases with no gene match: 10.